This T cell receptor (beta chain) was identified in a study of ipilimumab plus nivolumab after autologous stem cell transplantation. Study information: Patients received a median of roughly five ipilimumab and 8 or 9 nivolumab doses.

The table came from immunoSEQ multiplex PCR; TCRdb's copy has only in-frame clones and leaves some out. The table records about 21,000 clones, around 80% of them present only once. Patients got ipilimumab 1 mg/kg beginning 14 to 28 days post-transplant. The receptor's source is a male donor with diffuse large B-cell lymphoma. The specimen comprised PBMCs, sampled in a trial of ipilimumab plus nivolumab as post-transplant consolidation.

CDR3 in amino acids: CASILAGGIYNEQFF. CDR3 sequence (DNA): TGTGCCAGCATACTAGCGGGGGGAATATACAATGAGCAGTTCTTC. The rearrangement links TRBV28 to TRBJ2-1, with 12 bases that match TRBD2. The CDR3 has 15 residues. Trimming took 7 bases from V and 4 from J; bases not matched to a gene: 5. The germline V gene has CDR1 MDHEN and CDR2 SYDVKM.